Each of the 20 T cell receptor beta chains below was sequenced from the same sample in a study of low-dose radiotherapy and immunotherapy resistance in tumors. TRAV and TRBV primers primed cDNA for both TCRalpha and TCRbeta. TCR amplification used 20 PCR cycles, a constant-region primer and a V-primer adapter. Using its own MiXCR run on the reads, TCRdb lists one record per CDR3 protein. The repertoire includes some 15,000 distinct CDR3 sequences, under 55% of them detected once, and 3.5% to 4.5% sits in the top ten. The origin of the receptors is a human donor with advanced metastatic prostate, ovarian, gallbladder or colorectal cancer (not recorded which). This table probably holds off-target reads from a library built for another chain.

This sequence joins TRBV27 and TRBJ1-5, with D uncertain. This CDR3 is 14 amino acids long. CDR1 and CDR2 from the germline V gene are MNHEY and SMNVEV (reference sequence). Trimming took off 2 bases at V and 0 bases at J, with 5 bases between the two ends. The CDR3 here is CASSLQYSNQPQHF. CDR3 DNA: TGTGCCAGCAGTTTACAGTATAGCAATCAGCCCCAGCATTTT.

V is TRBV29-1 and J is TRBJ2-7, with 10 nucleotides matching TRBD1. With 1 base clipped from V and 0 bases from J, the junction kept 6 bases outside the gene matches. CDR1 and CDR2 from the germline V gene are SQVTM and ANQGSEA. The CDR3 totals 16 residues. CDR3 region: CSVEVGTGEYSYEQYF. Here the CDR3 DNA reads TGCAGCGTTGAAGTTGGGACAGGGGAGTACTCCTACGAGCAGTACTTC.

This clonotype has more than one count but fewer than ten. CDR3 bases: TGTGCCACCAGCAGAGACACCGGGACAGGAGCCTATGGCTACACCTTC. Translated: CATSRDTGTGAYGYTF. The J gene is TRBJ1-2, the V gene TRBV15, with TRBD1 matching over 8 bases. V was clipped by 0 bases and J by 4 bases; unmatched bases: 7. Germline V gene lookup returns CDR1 LNHNV and CDR2 YYDKDF (reference sequence). CDR3 length: 16 amino acids.

The chain is built from TRBV6-2 or TRBV6-3 and TRBJ1-4, with D possibly matching TRBD1 (5 bases). V was pared by 5 bases and J by 3 bases, with 7 bases between. Germline loops: CDR1 MNHEY, CDR2 SVGEGT. This CDR3 region has 13 residues. CDR3 sequence (DNA): TGTGCCAGCAGTGAACAGGCTAATGAAAAACTGTTTTTT. Its protein is CASSEQANEKLFF.

V gene TRBV5-4 combines with J gene TRBJ1-5; D is possibly TRBD1 (5 bases). V was clipped by 4 bases and J by 0 bases, with 8 bases between them. The CDR3 loop spans 14 amino acids. Germline CDR1 SGHNT, CDR2 YYREEE (reference sequence). DNA for the CDR3: TGTGCCAGCAGCCGACAGAATAGCAATCAGCCCCAGCATTTT. As protein: CASSRQNSNQPQHF.

This chain connects TRBV3-1 to TRBJ2-7, with D perhaps TRBD1 (6 bases). The CDR3 contains 15 residues. With 0 bases removed from V and 0 bases from J, the gap between germline ends came to 9 bases. Per the germline V gene, CDR1 is LGHDT and CDR2 is YNNKEL (reference sequence). CDR3 sequence reads: CASSQDRGFSYEQYF. DNA of the CDR3: TGTGCCAGCAGCCAAGATAGGGGGTTCTCCTACGAGCAGTACTTC.

This chain links TRBV28 with TRBJ2-1; 7 bases are shared with TRBD2. CDR3 length: 12 amino acids. CDR1 MDHEN and CDR2 SYDVKM come from the germline V gene. The junction had 10 bases not matched to a gene; V was cut back by 6 bases and J by 14 bases. The DNA for the CDR3 is TGTGCCAGCAGCCCCGACCCCCGGGGGGAGTTCTTC. This sequence encodes CASSPDPRGEFF.

This chain uses TRBV29-1 with TRBJ2-5; the match to TRBD2 covers 7 bases. The CDR3 sequence is 14 residues long. Germline values: CDR1 SQVTM, CDR2 ANQGSEA. Losses at the gene ends were 4 bases for V and 1 base for J; bases not matched to a gene: 6. The CDR3 coding sequence is TGCAGCGTTGGAGTGGCTAGCGGCCAAGAGACCCAGTACTTC. The encoded protein is CSVGVASGQETQYF.

This chain joins TRBV11-3 and TRBJ2-7; the D call may be TRBD1 or TRBD2 (6 bases each). CDR3 length: 14 residues. In germline, CDR1 is SGHNT, CDR2 YENEEA. The germline V and J ends were trimmed by 5 bases and 3 bases, with 14 bases remaining between them. CDR3 in amino acids: CASSQEGGNYEQYF. CDR3 nucleotides: TGTGCCAGCAGCCAAGAAGGGGGGAACTACGAGCAGTACTTC. Drawing the rest from reference TRBV11-3 and TRBJ2-7, the complete variable domain is EAGVVQSPRYKIIEKKQPVAFWCNPISGHNTLYWYLQNLGQGPELLIRYENEEAVDDSQLPKDRFSAERLKGVDSTLKIQPAELGDSAVYLCASSQEGGNYEQYFGPGTRLTVT.

The V and J genes are TRBV6-1 and TRBJ2-6, with D perhaps matching TRBD1 (6 bases). CDR1 is MNHNS, CDR2 SASEGT, per germline. V dropped 5 bases and J dropped 4 bases, with 15 bases sitting between them. This CDR3 region has 16 residues. CDR3: CASSRRLGAGANVLTF. The CDR3 bases are TGTGCCAGCAGTAGAAGATTGGGGGCCGGGGCCAACGTCCTGACTTTC.

This chain connects TRBV10-3 to TRBJ2-3; 7 positions agree with TRBD2. The CDR3 has 13 amino acids. The germline gives CDR1 ENHRY, CDR2 SYGVKD. With V trimmed by 9 bases and J by 0 bases, 3 bases remained unmatched. The CDR3 coding sequence is TGTGCCATTGGGGGGGAGAGCACAGATACGCAGTATTTT. This codes for CAIGGESTDTQYF.

The chain carries TRBV28 and TRBJ1-1, with 7 bases lining up with TRBD1. Germline assignment: CDR1 MDHEN and CDR2 SYDVKM. CDR3 size: 11 residues. Trimming at V came to 7 bases and at J to 11 bases, leaving 7 bases not matched to a gene. CDR3 sequence: CASNVGGLAFF. The CDR3, as DNA: TGTGCCAGCAACGTAGGGGGCCTGGCTTTCTTT. Filled out from reference TRBV28 and TRBJ1-1, the complete variable domain reads DVKVTQSSRYLVKRTGEKVFLECVQDMDHENMFWYRQDPGLGLRLIYFSYDVKMKEKGDIPEGYSVSREKKERFSLILESASTNQTSMYLCASNVGGLAFFGQGTRLTVV.

J is TRBJ2-2 and V is TRBV6-2 or TRBV6-3; D gene ambiguous. Trimming pared 5 bases from V and 7 bases from J, leaving 17 bases between. Germline values: CDR1 MNHEY, CDR2 SVGEGT. The CDR3 contains 15 residues. CDR3 DNA: TGTGCCAGCAGTCAATTATCTAGACGGCTCGGGGAGCTGTTTTTT. Translation gives CASSQLSRRLGELFF.

The rearrangement links TRBV20-1 to TRBJ2-5, with TRBD2 matching 9 bases. The CDR3 length is 17 residues. The V gene's germline CDR1 is DFQATT and CDR2 SNEGSKA (reference sequence). The J segment lost 4 bases and the V segment lost 0 bases, leaving 12 bases of the junction unmatched. The CDR3 DNA follows: TGCAGTGCTAGAGATACGGCTAGCGGGGACCCCCGAGAGACCCAGTACTTC. This sequence encodes CSARDTASGDPRETQYF.

The chain couples TRBV18 to TRBJ1-6; no reliable D call. V lost 0 bases to trimming and J lost 8 bases, with 8 bases between them. Germline assignment: CDR1 KGHSH and CDR2 LQKENI. This CDR3 is built from 14 residues. The CDR3 here is CASSPPSGYSPLHF. Here the CDR3 DNA reads TGTGCCAGCTCACCACCTTCTGGGTATTCACCCCTCCACTTT. Full variable domain (rest looked up from reference TRBV18 and TRBJ1-6): NAGVMQNPRHLVRRRGQEARLRCSPMKGHSHVYWYRQLPEEGLKFMVYLQKENIIDESGMPKERFSAEFPKEGPSILRIQQVVRGDSAAYFCASSPPSGYSPLHFGNGTRLTVT.

The chain carries TRBV18 and TRBJ1-2, with D maybe TRBD1 (5 bases). V lost 1 base and J lost 3, with 12 bases in between. The CDR3 has 15 amino acids. Germline V gene data show CDR1 as KGHSH and CDR2 as LQKENI. CDR3 DNA sequence: TGTGCCAGCTCACCACGCCAGGGTTCGGACTATGGCTACACCTTC. Protein sequence: CASSPRQGSDYGYTF. The variable domain in full, with the rest retrieved from reference TRBV18 and TRBJ1-2, is NAGVMQNPRHLVRRRGQEARLRCSPMKGHSHVYWYRQLPEEGLKFMVYLQKENIIDESGMPKERFSAEFPKEGPSILRIQQVVRGDSAAYFCASSPRQGSDYGYTFGSGTRLTVV.

V and J are TRBV18 and TRBJ1-5; 10 bases line up with TRBD1. Looked up from germline, CDR1 is KGHSH and CDR2 is LQKENI. V shed 3 bases and J 4 bases; nucleotides not matched to a gene: 3. The CDR3 spans 15 residues. The CDR3 bases are TGTGCCAGCTCACCCCTGGGACAGGGGAATCAGCCCCAGCATTTT. Translated, it gives CASSPLGQGNQPQHF.

This clonotype was recorded once. The chain uses TRBV7-9 and TRBJ2-3; D not resolved. CDR1 and CDR2 from the germline V gene are SEHNR and FQNEAQ (reference sequence). Deletions cut 7 bases from V and 3 bases from J, with 14 bases between. The CDR3 runs to 14 residues. The CDR3 DNA reads TGTGCCAGCAACTTTGGGGAAGTAACAGATACGCAGTATTTT. It translates to CASNFGEVTDTQYF.

This clonotype was seen more than once but under ten times. The chain employs TRBV2 and TRBJ2-7, with 8 bases aligning to TRBD1. CDR1 is SNHLY, CDR2 FYNNEI, per germline. The length of the CDR3 is 11 residues. In DNA form, the CDR3 reads TGTGCAGGACAGGGCACAGGTCAGCAGTACTTC. Translating gives CAGQGTGQQYF.

In its sample, this clonotype was seen once. The chain recombines TRBV2 with TRBJ1-5, with TRBD1 identical over 7 bases. Germline lookup yields CDR1 SNHLY and CDR2 FYNNEI. Losses at the gene ends were 7 bases for V and 0 bases for J; bases not matched to a gene: 3. The CDR3 runs to 14 residues. The CDR3 sequence: CASTRTGSNQPQHF. The CDR3 coding sequence is TGTGCCAGCACCCGGACAGGTAGCAATCAGCCCCAGCATTTT.